This T cell receptor beta chain was sequenced in a study of blood T cells in healthy people across ages. V shed 5 bases and J shed 4 bases, with 22 bases lying between them. CDR3 length equals 17 residues. The germline CDR1 and CDR2 sequences are SNHLY and FYNNEI. Primed by a sample-barcoded 5' primer and a J-beta primer mix, a second PCR proceeded for about 7 to 11 cycles. The authors tagged each cDNA molecule using a template-switch adaptor with 12 random nucleotides. CDR3-containing paired-end reads numbered at least 2.5 million in each sample. TCRdb ran MiXCR on the 5' RACE reads and lists one entry per CDR3 protein. The table has 700,000 to 850,000 distinct CDR3 sequences, about 34% seen once.

The receptor's source is a man aged 18-30 years in good health. Input material: blood. The V gene is TRBV2, the J gene TRBJ2-3; weak D call: TRBD2 (6 bases). CDR3 in DNA: TGTGCCAGCAGTAGGGCTAAAGGACGGAGGGTCCCAGATACGCAGTATTTT. It codes for CASSRAKGRRVPDTQYF.